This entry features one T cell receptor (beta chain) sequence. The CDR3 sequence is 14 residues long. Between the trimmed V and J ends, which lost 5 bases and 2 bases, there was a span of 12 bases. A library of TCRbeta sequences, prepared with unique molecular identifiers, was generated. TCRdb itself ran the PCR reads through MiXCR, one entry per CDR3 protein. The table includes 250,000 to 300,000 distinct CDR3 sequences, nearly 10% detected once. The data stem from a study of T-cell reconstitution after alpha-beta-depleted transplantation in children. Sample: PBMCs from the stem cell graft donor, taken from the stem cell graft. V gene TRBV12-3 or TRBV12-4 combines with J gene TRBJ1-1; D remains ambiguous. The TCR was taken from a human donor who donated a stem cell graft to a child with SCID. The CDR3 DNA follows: TGTGCCAGCAGTAAATGGTGGGAAAACACTGAAGCTTTCTTT. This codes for CASSKWWENTEAFF.